Listed below are T cell receptor beta chains from one sample, sequenced in a study of blood T cell repertoires in COVID-19. Profiled with immunoSEQ multiplex PCR; TCRdb holds only in-frame clones, not every one. The table lists under 450,000 clones, roughly 86% of them singletons, with 0.85% to 1.3% in the top ten. The sequenced sample consisted of peripheral blood. These receptors were collected from a human donor with acute or convalescent COVID-19. The donor label of this sample is uncertain. Both conserved end residues are part of each CDR3. The D gene is left open where the match is weak. Clone size appears in some rows only: once, few, many, or a class for an expanded clone.

clone size: -; J gene: TRBJ1-5; V gene: TRBV7-8; D gene: -; CDR3 protein: CASSLQGRRQPQHF; CDR3 DNA: TGTGCCAGCAGTTTGCAGGGTAGGAGACAGCCCCAGCATTTT
clone size: -; J gene: TRBJ1-5; V gene: TRBV7-6; D gene: TRBD1; CDR3 protein: CASSLGTGFNQPQHF; CDR3 DNA: TGTGCCAGCAGCTTAGGGACAGGGTTTAATCAGCCCCAGCATTTT
clone size: -; J gene: TRBJ1-2; V gene: TRBV6-5; D gene: -; CDR3 protein: CASSYSPGYGYTF; CDR3 DNA: TGTGCCAGCAGTTACTCGCCGGGCTATGGCTACACCTTC
clone size: -; J gene: TRBJ2-5; V gene: TRBV29-1; D gene: TRBD2; CDR3 protein: CSARLAGGRGETQYF; CDR3 DNA: TGCAGCGCAAGACTAGCGGGGGGGCGAGGGGAGACCCAGTACTTC
clone size: once; J gene: TRBJ1-2; V gene: TRBV19; D gene: -; CDR3 protein: CASSIARDGYTF; CDR3 DNA: TGTGCCAGTAGTATCGCTCGGGATGGCTACACCTTC
clone size: few; J gene: TRBJ1-4; V gene: TRBV28; D gene: -; CDR3 protein: CASRGALIDYRGDEKLFF; CDR3 DNA: TGTGCCAGCAGGGGTGCCCTTATTGATTACCGCGGCGATGAAAAACTGTTTTTT
clone size: -; J gene: TRBJ2-7; V gene: TRBV7-9; D gene: TRBD1; CDR3 protein: CASSLGTGGADEQYF; CDR3 DNA: TGTGCCAGCAGCCTTGGGACAGGGGGCGCGGACGAGCAGTACTTC
clone size: -; J gene: TRBJ1-6; V gene: TRBV14; D gene: -; CDR3 protein: CASSPTEINSPLHF; CDR3 DNA: TGTGCCAGCAGCCCGACAGAGATTAATTCACCCCTCCACTTT
clone size: -; J gene: TRBJ1-2; V gene: TRBV30; D gene: -; CDR3 protein: CAWSFFLNYYGYTF; CDR3 DNA: TGTGCCTGGAGTTTCTTCCTCAACTACTATGGCTACACCTTC
clone size: few; J gene: TRBJ2-7; V gene: TRBV6-5; D gene: -; CDR3 protein: CASSYLGSYEQYF; CDR3 DNA: TGTGCCAGCAGTTACCTCGGTTCCTACGAGCAGTACTTC
clone size: -; J gene: TRBJ1-5; V gene: TRBV30; D gene: -; CDR3 protein: CAWSTTQLGTLNQPQHF; CDR3 DNA: TGTGCCTGGAGTACGACACAACTAGGGACACTCAATCAGCCCCAGCATTTT
clone size: -; J gene: TRBJ2-7; V gene: TRBV6-2/TRBV6-3; D gene: TRBD1; CDR3 protein: CASSSPGTGVDEQYF; CDR3 DNA: TGTGCCAGCAGTTCTCCCGGGACAGGGGTGGACGAGCAGTACTTC
clone size: -; J gene: TRBJ2-7; V gene: TRBV5-6; D gene: TRBD1; CDR3 protein: CASSLDTGQLIYEQYF; CDR3 DNA: TGTGCCAGCAGCTTGGATACGGGACAGCTAATTTACGAGCAGTACTTC
clone size: few; J gene: TRBJ2-7; V gene: TRBV6-6; D gene: -; CDR3 protein: CASSQYRQYEQYF; CDR3 DNA: TGTGCCAGCAGCCAGTACCGACAGTACGAGCAGTACTTC
clone size: once; J gene: TRBJ1-6; V gene: TRBV7-9; D gene: -; CDR3 protein: CASSLVGGGNSPLHF; CDR3 DNA: TGTGCCAGCAGCTTAGTTGGAGGCGGCAATTCACCCCTCCACTTT
clone size: few; J gene: TRBJ2-1; V gene: TRBV5-5; D gene: TRBD2; CDR3 protein: CASSLVASGGAANEQFF; CDR3 DNA: TGTGCCAGCAGCTTGGTGGCTAGCGGGGGGGCGGCCAATGAGCAGTTCTTC
clone size: -; J gene: TRBJ1-3; V gene: TRBV29-1; D gene: -; CDR3 protein: CSVELGANTIYF; CDR3 DNA: TGCAGCGTTGAGCTGGGGGCGAACACCATATATTTT
clone size: -; J gene: TRBJ2-3; V gene: TRBV7-2; D gene: TRBD2; CDR3 protein: CASRRGLAADTQYF; CDR3 DNA: TGTGCCAGCAGAAGGGGACTAGCGGCAGATACGCAGTATTTT
clone size: -; J gene: TRBJ1-2; V gene: TRBV30; D gene: TRBD1; CDR3 protein: CAWSQNRGEDGYTF; CDR3 DNA: TGTGCCTGGAGTCAGAACAGGGGAGAGGATGGCTACACCTTC
clone size: few; J gene: TRBJ1-5; V gene: TRBV10-3; D gene: -; CDR3 protein: CAISESPHWGGPDQPQHF; CDR3 DNA: TGTGCCATCAGTGAGTCACCGCACTGGGGGGGCCCGGATCAGCCCCAGCATTTT
clone size: -; J gene: TRBJ1-1; V gene: TRBV7-9; D gene: -; CDR3 protein: CASSLEGENTEAFF; CDR3 DNA: TGTGCCAGCAGCTTAGAAGGGGAGAACACTGAAGCTTTCTTT
clone size: -; J gene: TRBJ1-2; V gene: TRBV5-1; D gene: -; CDR3 protein: CASSLVGGRGGGYTF; CDR3 DNA: TGCGCCAGCAGCTTGGTCGGGGGGCGCGGGGGGGGCTACACCTTC
clone size: -; J gene: TRBJ1-6; V gene: TRBV5-8; D gene: -; CDR3 protein: CASSLAGHPNSPLHF; CDR3 DNA: TGTGCCAGCAGCTTGGCAGGACACCCTAATTCACCCCTCCACTTT
clone size: once; J gene: TRBJ1-1; V gene: TRBV6-5; D gene: -; CDR3 protein: CASTTLGASRAEAFF; CDR3 DNA: TGTGCCAGCACCACCTTAGGGGCGTCCCGCGCTGAAGCTTTCTTT
clone size: -; J gene: TRBJ1-6; V gene: TRBV28; D gene: TRBD1; CDR3 protein: CASSPLYRGSSLHF; CDR3 DNA: TGTGCCAGCAGTCCACTTTACAGGGGATCATCCCTCCACTTT
clone size: -; J gene: TRBJ1-3; V gene: TRBV5-1; D gene: TRBD1; CDR3 protein: CASSPGTAGNTIYF; CDR3 DNA: TGCGCCAGCAGCCCGGGGACAGCTGGAAACACCATATATTTT
clone size: -; J gene: TRBJ1-2; V gene: TRBV9; D gene: TRBD1; CDR3 protein: CASSVGPGGGNYGYTF; CDR3 DNA: TGTGCCAGCAGCGTAGGCCCAGGGGGTGGTAACTATGGCTACACCTTC
clone size: -; J gene: TRBJ1-1; V gene: TRBV7-9; D gene: TRBD1; CDR3 protein: CASSPGTGGEDTEAFF; CDR3 DNA: TGTGCCAGCAGCCCCGGGACAGGGGGCGAGGACACTGAAGCTTTCTTT
clone size: -; J gene: TRBJ1-2; V gene: TRBV2; D gene: -; CDR3 protein: CASNWEPNYGYTF; CDR3 DNA: TGTGCCAGCAACTGGGAGCCGAACTATGGCTACACCTTC
clone size: few; J gene: TRBJ1-5; V gene: TRBV7-9; D gene: -; CDR3 protein: CASSSTVDQPQHF; CDR3 DNA: TGTGCCAGCAGCTCAACGGTGGATCAGCCCCAGCATTTT
clone size: -; J gene: TRBJ1-5; V gene: TRBV24-1; D gene: TRBD1; CDR3 protein: CATSDSDRGSNQPQHF; CDR3 DNA: TGTGCCACCAGTGACTCGGACAGGGGTAGCAATCAGCCCCAGCATTTT
clone size: -; J gene: TRBJ1-5; V gene: TRBV19; D gene: -; CDR3 protein: CATEGQNQPQHF; CDR3 DNA: TGTGCCACTGAGGGACAAAATCAGCCCCAGCATTTT
clone size: -; J gene: TRBJ2-7; V gene: TRBV20-1; D gene: -; CDR3 protein: CSARRGREQYF; CDR3 DNA: TGCAGTGCTAGAAGGGGCCGCGAGCAGTACTTC
clone size: -; J gene: TRBJ1-3; V gene: TRBV18; D gene: TRBD1; CDR3 protein: CASSRGGQLYSGNTIYF; CDR3 DNA: TGTGCCAGCTCCAGAGGGGGACAGCTCTACTCTGGAAACACCATATATTTT
clone size: -; J gene: TRBJ2-5; V gene: TRBV14; D gene: TRBD1; CDR3 protein: CASSPLGQGRGETQYF; CDR3 DNA: TGTGCCAGCAGCCCACTGGGACAGGGGAGAGGAGAGACCCAGTACTTC
clone size: -; J gene: TRBJ2-7; V gene: TRBV27; D gene: TRBD1; CDR3 protein: CASSFCRDRECEQYF; CDR3 DNA: TGTGCCAGCAGTTTCTGCCGGGACAGGGAATGCGAGCAGTACTTC
clone size: -; J gene: TRBJ1-2; V gene: TRBV7-9; D gene: TRBD1; CDR3 protein: CASSLISQQGGGYTF; CDR3 DNA: TGTGCCAGCAGCTTAATTTCTCAACAGGGGGGAGGCTACACCTTC
clone size: once; J gene: TRBJ1-4; V gene: TRBV4-1; D gene: TRBD1; CDR3 protein: CASSRNRGANEKLFF; CDR3 DNA: TGCGCCAGCAGCCGAAACAGGGGGGCTAATGAAAAACTGTTTTTT
clone size: -; J gene: TRBJ2-7; V gene: TRBV10-3; D gene: TRBD2; CDR3 protein: CAISPGGGPYEQYF; CDR3 DNA: TGTGCCATCAGCCCCGGCGGGGGGCCCTACGAGCAGTACTTC
clone size: -; J gene: TRBJ2-7; V gene: TRBV11-2; D gene: -; CDR3 protein: CASSLLQGRLIEQYF; CDR3 DNA: TGTGCCAGCAGCTTACTGCAGGGGCGACTAATCGAGCAGTACTTC
clone size: -; J gene: TRBJ1-6; V gene: TRBV6-6; D gene: TRBD1; CDR3 protein: CASSYRDRNSPLHF; CDR3 DNA: TGTGCCAGCAGCTACCGGGACAGGAATTCACCCCTCCACTTT
clone size: -; J gene: TRBJ2-1; V gene: TRBV7-2; D gene: -; CDR3 protein: CASPRGGGAYNEQFF; CDR3 DNA: TGTGCCAGCCCCCGAGGGGGTGGGGCATACAATGAGCAGTTCTTC
clone size: -; J gene: TRBJ2-2; V gene: TRBV5-4; D gene: -; CDR3 protein: CASSFRGFPNTGELFF; CDR3 DNA: TGTGCCAGCAGCTTTAGGGGGTTCCCGAACACCGGGGAGCTGTTTTTT